This note documents a single T cell receptor (beta chain) sequence. No cognate antigen has been identified for it. Base quality data are lacking; no much larger clone is found one base away. This entry belongs to a study of blood T cell repertoires in COVID-19 (TCRdb year 2020). Regarding the study in general: The collaborator samples originated in the United States, Italy and Spain and spanned the acute and convalescent phases of COVID-19. Where HLA class I and class II types were available, the types were taken from metadata supplied by the sample provider, not from assay-based typing. The sample metadata nearly always contained a de-identified subject ID, COVID-19 status, age in years and sex. A freely available public database, intended as a resource for researchers studying the immune response to SARS-CoV-2, is where the repertoires were released. The samples were drawn from two sources: the first 160 participants of the ongoing ImmuneRACE study, and 1,200 or so subjects contributed by 6 global collaborators. The dataset comprised deeply sampled blood TCRbeta repertoires from subjects exposed to, actively infected with, or recovered from COVID-19. The prospective study material was composed of cDNA or gDNA derived from T cells, B-cell-depleted T cells, or PBMCs.

General study outcomes and caveats: The quantity of clinical and demographic metadata differed by source and by participant and was supplied without curation.

In Seattle, one collaborating source enrolled patients while the infection was active and tracked those patients longitudinally over the course of disease. Each collaborating institution followed its own protocols to collect whole blood in K2EDTA tubes. For TCRbeta analysis, collaborators shipped samples as frozen whole blood, isolated PBMCs, or DNA extracted from either of those sample types. TCRbeta CDR3 regions were amplified from genomic DNA using the immunoSEQ Assay, a bias-controlled multiplex PCR. The study's processing was this. Nucleated cell counts per sample were estimated from amplification of reference gene primers within the assay. To quantify the absolute abundance of each unique TCRbeta CDR3 rearrangement, sequence reads were collapsed and filtered. For each sample, productive Simpson clonality was calculated as the square root of Simpson's diversity index across productive rearrangements. TCRdb re-hosts the immuneACCESS table, in-frame sequences only. Its copies lack some clones; in the studies checked, an unresolved V gene accounts for under half of them, and the cause for the rest is not known. V, J and clone size were drawn from that table, and D and trimming were deduced from the DNA. In this sample the table shows fewer than 200,000 clones, 82% of which occur a single time. Around 7% of the sample comes from the top ten.

The specimen sequenced was peripheral blood. The clonotype comes from a woman aged 40 to 55 with COVID-19, enrolled during active disease.

The DNA sequence is as follows: TGTGCCAGCAGCCAAGTGACAGGGTCAACTGGAAACACCATATATTTT. Its protein product is CASSQVTGSTGNTIYF. Rearrangement joined TRBV14 to TRBJ1-3, and 7 junctional nucleotides match TRBD1. Trimming leaves V shorter by 1 base and J shorter by 2 bases, with the junction holding 5 bases beyond the gene matches. Taken from the germline V gene, the CDR1 and CDR2 loops are SGHDN and FVKESK. The CDR3 starts with the cysteine, ends with the phenylalanine, and has 16 residues. Kept here is only the CDR3 DNA, which spans 48 bases and is read in frame from base 1.